This TCR beta chain comes out of a study of OX40 agonist ivuxolimab in advanced cancers. The overall study: Previous treatment with anti-PD-1, anti-PD-L1 or anti-CTLA-4 therapy was allowed; approximately 40% had received some.

Blood sampling was done at baseline, cycle 4 day 1, and cycle 7 day 1. The assay was immunoSEQ multiplex PCR, and TCRdb's table has in-frame clones only and misses some. The data hold approximately 80,000 clones, with 85% observed a single time. The sequenced sample was CD4+ or CD8+ T cells sorted from blood, obtained in a trial of the OX40 agonist ivuxolimab. The clonotype originates from an adult with an advanced solid tumor such as melanoma, head and neck, liver or kidney cancer.

The CDR3 DNA follows: TGTGCCAGCAGCCAGACTAGCGCCTCGAACACCGGGGAGCTGTTTTTT. Its protein is CASSQTSASNTGELFF. This sequence joins TRBV4-2 and TRBJ2-2, with 8 bases identical to TRBD2. From germline, CDR1 is LGHNA and CDR2 YNFKEQ. V trimming: 3 bases; J trimming: 0 bases; junction bases outside the gene matches: 3. The CDR3 covers 16 residues.